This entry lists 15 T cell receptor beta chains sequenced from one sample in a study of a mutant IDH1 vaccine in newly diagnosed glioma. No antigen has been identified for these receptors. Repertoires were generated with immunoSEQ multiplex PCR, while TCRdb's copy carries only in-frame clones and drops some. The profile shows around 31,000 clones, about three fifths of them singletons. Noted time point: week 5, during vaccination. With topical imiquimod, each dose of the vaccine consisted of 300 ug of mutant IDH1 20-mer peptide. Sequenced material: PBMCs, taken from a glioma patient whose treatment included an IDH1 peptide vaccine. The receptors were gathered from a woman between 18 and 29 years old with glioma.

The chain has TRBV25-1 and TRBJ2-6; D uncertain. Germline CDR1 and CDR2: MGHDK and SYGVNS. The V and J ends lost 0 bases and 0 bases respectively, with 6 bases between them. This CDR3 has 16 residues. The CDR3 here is CASSEYVGSGANVLTF. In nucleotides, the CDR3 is TGTGCCAGCAGTGAATACGTAGGCTCTGGGGCCAACGTCCTGACTTTC.

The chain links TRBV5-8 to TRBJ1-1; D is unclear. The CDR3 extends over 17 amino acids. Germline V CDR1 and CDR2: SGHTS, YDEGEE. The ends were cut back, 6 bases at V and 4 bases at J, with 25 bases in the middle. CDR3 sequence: CASTYPLGERARTEAFF. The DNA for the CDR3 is TGTGCCAGCACCTATCCGCTTGGGGAAAGGGCTCGCACTGAAGCTTTCTTT.

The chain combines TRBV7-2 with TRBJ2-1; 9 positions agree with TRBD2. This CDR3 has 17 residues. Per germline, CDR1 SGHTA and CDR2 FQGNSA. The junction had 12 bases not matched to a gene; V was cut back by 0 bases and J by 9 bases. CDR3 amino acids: CASSLAGLAGTSSEQFF. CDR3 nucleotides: TGTGCCAGCAGCTTAGCAGGGCTAGCGGGGACCTCGAGTGAGCAGTTCTTC. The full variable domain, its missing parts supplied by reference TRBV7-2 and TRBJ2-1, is GAGVSQSPSNKVTEKGKDVELRCDPISGHTALYWYRQSLGQGLEFLIYFQGNSAPDKSGLPSDRFSAERTGGSVSTLTIQRTQQEDSAVYLCASSLAGLAGTSSEQFFGPGTRLTVL.

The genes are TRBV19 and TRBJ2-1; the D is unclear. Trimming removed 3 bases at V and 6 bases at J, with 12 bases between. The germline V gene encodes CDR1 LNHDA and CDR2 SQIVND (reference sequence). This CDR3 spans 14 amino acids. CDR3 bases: TGTGCCAGTAGTATCCCCATTTCTTCCAATGAGCAGTTCTTC. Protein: CASSIPISSNEQFF.

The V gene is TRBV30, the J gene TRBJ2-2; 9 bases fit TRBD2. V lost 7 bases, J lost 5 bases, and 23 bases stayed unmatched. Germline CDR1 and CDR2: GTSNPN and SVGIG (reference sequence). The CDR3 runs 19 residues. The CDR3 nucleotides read TGTGCCTCCACCCCTTCAGGGCGGGGGGGGCTCGCTGGGACCGGGGAGCTGTTTTTT. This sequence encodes CASTPSGRGGLAGTGELFF. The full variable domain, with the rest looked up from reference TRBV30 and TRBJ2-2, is SQTIHQWPATLVQPVGSPLSLECTVEGTSNPNLYWYRQAAGRGLQLLFYSVGIGQISSEVPQNLSASRPQDRQFILSSKKLLLSDSGFYLCASTPSGRGGLAGTGELFFGEGSRLTVL.

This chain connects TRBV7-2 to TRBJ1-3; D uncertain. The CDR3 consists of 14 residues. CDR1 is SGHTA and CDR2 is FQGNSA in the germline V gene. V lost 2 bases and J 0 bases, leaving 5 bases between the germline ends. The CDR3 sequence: CASSLSSSGNTIYF. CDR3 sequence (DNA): TGTGCCAGCAGCTTATCGTCCTCTGGAAACACCATATATTTT.

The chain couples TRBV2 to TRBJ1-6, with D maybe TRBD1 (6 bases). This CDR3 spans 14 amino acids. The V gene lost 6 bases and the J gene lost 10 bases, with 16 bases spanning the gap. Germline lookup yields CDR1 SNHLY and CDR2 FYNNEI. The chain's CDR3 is CASSEQGFRSPLHF. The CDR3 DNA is TGTGCCAGCAGCGAACAGGGTTTTAGGTCACCCCTCCACTTT.

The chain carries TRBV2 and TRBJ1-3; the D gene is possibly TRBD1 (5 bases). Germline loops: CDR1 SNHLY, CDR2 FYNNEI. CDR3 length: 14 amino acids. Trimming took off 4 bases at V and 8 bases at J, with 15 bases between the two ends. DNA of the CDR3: TGTGCCAGCAGTGCTGGGACGGTCGGAGACACCATATATTTT. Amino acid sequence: CASSAGTVGDTIYF.

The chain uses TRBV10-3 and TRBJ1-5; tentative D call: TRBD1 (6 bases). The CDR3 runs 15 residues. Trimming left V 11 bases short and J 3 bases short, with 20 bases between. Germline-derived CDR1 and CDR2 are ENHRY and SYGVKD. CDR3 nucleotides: TGTGCCTCAGGGGACCCCCCGGCCCTCAATCAGCCCCAGCATTTT. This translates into CASGDPPALNQPQHF.

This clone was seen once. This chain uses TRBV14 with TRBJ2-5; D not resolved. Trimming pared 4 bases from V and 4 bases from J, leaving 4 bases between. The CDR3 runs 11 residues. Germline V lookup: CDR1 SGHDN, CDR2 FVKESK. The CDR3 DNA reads TGTGCCAGCAGCCCCGGAGAGACCCAGTACTTC. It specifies CASSPGETQYF.

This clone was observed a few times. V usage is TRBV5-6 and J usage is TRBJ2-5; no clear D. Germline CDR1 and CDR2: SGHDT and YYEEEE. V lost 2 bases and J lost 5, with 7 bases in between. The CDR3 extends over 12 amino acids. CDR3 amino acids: CASSLYVETQYF. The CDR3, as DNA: TGTGCCAGCAGCTTATATGTGGAGACCCAGTACTTC.

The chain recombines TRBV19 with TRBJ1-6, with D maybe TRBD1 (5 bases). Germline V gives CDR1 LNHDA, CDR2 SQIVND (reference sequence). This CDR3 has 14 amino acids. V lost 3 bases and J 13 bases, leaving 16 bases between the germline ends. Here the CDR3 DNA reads TGTGCCAGTAGTATTCGGGCAGGGTCGAACCCCCTCCACTTT. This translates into CASSIRAGSNPLHF.

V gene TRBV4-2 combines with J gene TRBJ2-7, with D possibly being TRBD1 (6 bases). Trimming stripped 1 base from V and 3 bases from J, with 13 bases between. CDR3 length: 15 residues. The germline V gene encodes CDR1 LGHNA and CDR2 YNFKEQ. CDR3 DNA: TGTGCCAGCAGCCAAGTCCGGGACATGCTCTACGAGCAGTACTTC. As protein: CASSQVRDMLYEQYF.

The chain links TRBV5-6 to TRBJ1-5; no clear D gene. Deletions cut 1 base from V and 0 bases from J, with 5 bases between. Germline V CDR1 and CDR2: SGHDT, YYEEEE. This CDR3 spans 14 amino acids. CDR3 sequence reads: CASSLSDSNQPQHF. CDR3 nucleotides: TGTGCCAGCAGCTTGTCTGATAGCAATCAGCCCCAGCATTTT.

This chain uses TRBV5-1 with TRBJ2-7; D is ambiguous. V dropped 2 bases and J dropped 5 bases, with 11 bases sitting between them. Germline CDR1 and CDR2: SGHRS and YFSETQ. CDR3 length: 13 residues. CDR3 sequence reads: CASSFAAGHEQYF. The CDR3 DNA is TGCGCCAGCAGCTTCGCGGCTGGCCACGAGCAGTACTTC.